A selection of T cell receptor beta chains follows, all from one sample in a study of CD8+ T cells in alopecia areata. The protocol was immunoSEQ multiplex PCR, while the TCRdb copy is restricted to in-frame clones and leaves out a portion. The sample shows tens of thousands of clones, 50% to 75% of them seen only once. Here the sequenced sample was CD8+ T cells sorted from blood, taken at week 0. The receptors here all came from a human donor with alopecia areata. CDR3s include the opening cysteine and the closing phenylalanine or tryptophan. Fields, in order: V gene, D gene, clone size, J gene, CDR3 protein, CDR3 DNA. A D gene is named only where the DNA matches it firmly. Not every row has a clone size; where given, it reads once, few, many or a size class.

V: TRBV7-6; D: .; size: few; J: TRBJ2-7; CDR3: CASSQYRGNYEQYF; DNA: TGTGCCAGCAGCCAATACCGGGGAAACTACGAGCAGTACTTC
V: TRBV7-2; D: .; size: few; J: TRBJ1-4; CDR3: CASSQTRVTDEKLFF; DNA: TGTGCCAGCAGCCAGACCAGGGTAACCGATGAAAAACTGTTTTTT
V: TRBV28; D: TRBD2; size: .; J: TRBJ2-1; CDR3: CASSDRGGGLADEQFF; DNA: TGTGCCAGCAGCGACAGGGGCGGGGGACTAGCGGATGAGCAGTTCTTC
V: TRBV19; D: .; size: few; J: TRBJ1-5; CDR3: CASRLSNQPQHF; DNA: TGTGCCAGTAGGCTAAGCAATCAGCCCCAGCATTTT
V: TRBV5-1; D: .; size: .; J: TRBJ1-1; CDR3: CASSLVGGVGGSESEAFF; DNA: TGCGCCAGCAGCTTGGTTGGCGGCGTCGGGGGATCGGAGTCTGAAGCTTTCTTT
V: TRBV2; D: .; size: .; J: TRBJ1-4; CDR3: CATGEVPNEKLFF; DNA: TGTGCCACCGGGGAAGTACCTAATGAAAAACTGTTTTTT
V: TRBV30; D: .; size: .; J: TRBJ2-3; CDR3: CAWSVGAADTQYF; DNA: TGTGCCTGGAGTGTTGGGGCGGCAGATACGCAGTATTTT
V: TRBV9; D: .; size: .; J: TRBJ2-2; CDR3: CASSVRDPHTGELFF; DNA: TGTGCCAGCAGCGTAAGGGATCCCCACACCGGGGAGCTGTTTTTT
V: TRBV7-6; D: .; size: once; J: TRBJ2-5; CDR3: CASSLSGAEETQYF; DNA: TGTGCCAGCAGCTTATCAGGGGCGGAAGAGACCCAGTACTTC
V: TRBV28; D: .; size: .; J: TRBJ2-6; CDR3: CASSEVLSGANVLTF; DNA: TGTGCCAGCAGTGAGGTGCTCTCTGGGGCCAACGTCCTGACTTTC